These 8 T cell receptor beta chains share one sample of origin, sequenced in a study of Ad26.COV2.S vaccination and SARS-CoV-2 variants. Treatment meaning: some 20 received Ad26.COV2.S at low or high dose, single or two shots; roughly five received placebo; per-sample allocation not given. Sampling happened 63 days after the first vaccine or placebo injection. Clones were sequenced by immunoSEQ multiplex PCR, and TCRdb holds only the in-frame ones, with some missing. The sample shows 400,000 or so clones, 75% to 90% of them seen only once. Sequenced material: peripheral blood, taken in a trial of Ad26.COV2.S vaccine versus placebo. The receptors come from a person between 18 and 65 years old who received the Ad26.COV2.S COVID-19 vaccine or a placebo.

V and J are TRBV28 and TRBJ1-6; D remains ambiguous. The length of the CDR3 is 14 residues. Germline V gene sequence: CDR1 MDHEN, CDR2 SYDVKM. Trimming took 7 bases from V and 5 from J, leaving 12 bases between them. The CDR3 reads CASKGTWDNSPLHF. CDR3 in DNA: TGTGCCAGCAAGGGTACATGGGATAATTCACCCCTCCACTTT.

V gene TRBV11-2 combines with J gene TRBJ2-1; D unresolved. This CDR3 is built from 14 residues. CDR1 is SGHAT and CDR2 is FQNNGV in the germline V gene. V was pared by 3 bases and J by 4 bases, with 10 bases between. CDR3 coding DNA: TGTGCCAGCAGCTTTCCTCTAGTTTACAATGAGCAGTTCTTC. Its protein is CASSFPLVYNEQFF.

The gene calls are TRBV7-9 and TRBJ2-7; TRBD2 aligns across 7 bases. This CDR3 spans 12 amino acids. Looked up from germline, CDR1 is SEHNR and CDR2 is FQNEAQ (reference sequence). The V gene end was trimmed by 7 bases and the J gene end by 4 bases; junction bases not matched to a gene: 4. CDR3 coding DNA: TGTGCCAGCAATCTGGGGGGGTACGAGCAGTACTTC. Its protein is CASNLGGYEQYF.

The chain links TRBV6-1 to TRBJ1-6, with 7 bases identical to TRBD1. Germline V CDR1 and CDR2: MNHNS, SASEGT. Losses at the gene ends were 0 bases for V and 10 bases for J; bases not matched to a gene: 9. The CDR3 runs to 16 residues. The CDR3 DNA is TGTGCCAGCAGTGAAGCGAGGGACAGCTCAGGGTCACCCCTCCACTTT. Its translation: CASSEARDSSGSPLHF.

The CDR3 DNA is TGTGCCAGCAGCGTAGGGTTCGGTAGGCAGGGGGCGAAGGGCTACACCTTC. Residues: CASSVGFGRQGAKGYTF. V and J are TRBV9 and TRBJ1-2; 8 positions agree with TRBD1. The length of the CDR3 is 17 residues. Germline V gives CDR1 SGDLS, CDR2 YYNGEE. V lost 0 bases to trimming and J lost 8 bases; unmatched junction nucleotides: 15.

This clone was observed a few times. This chain links TRBV2 with TRBJ1-5, with D possibly matching TRBD1 (5 bases). Germline V lookup: CDR1 SNHLY, CDR2 FYNNEI. V shed 4 bases and J shed 9 bases, with 16 bases lying between them. There are 14 residues in the CDR3. The DNA of the CDR3 is TGTGCCAGCAGTGGGTCGCAGGGCCTCCGGCCCCAGCATTTT. Its translation is CASSGSQGLRPQHF.

This clone was seen only a few times. The V call is TRBV10-3, the J call TRBJ1-5, with 7 positions matching TRBD1. The CDR3 length is 13 residues. CDR1 and CDR2 from the germline V gene are ENHRY and SYGVKD. Losses at the gene ends were 3 bases for V and 7 bases for J; bases not matched to a gene: 3. CDR3 coding DNA: TGTGCCATCAGTGAAAACAGGGGCCAGCCCCAGCATTTT. Protein sequence: CAISENRGQPQHF.

The chain is built from TRBV4-2 and TRBJ2-3, with D possibly being TRBD2 (6 bases). The V gene's germline CDR1 is LGHNA and CDR2 YNFKEQ. Trimming shortened V by 2 bases and J by 7 bases, and 22 bases separated the two germline ends. The CDR3 spans 17 residues. CDR3 region: CASSQTRGGVKTNTQYF. CDR3 in DNA: TGTGCCAGCAGCCAAACCCGGGGCGGGGTTAAAACGAATACGCAGTATTTT.